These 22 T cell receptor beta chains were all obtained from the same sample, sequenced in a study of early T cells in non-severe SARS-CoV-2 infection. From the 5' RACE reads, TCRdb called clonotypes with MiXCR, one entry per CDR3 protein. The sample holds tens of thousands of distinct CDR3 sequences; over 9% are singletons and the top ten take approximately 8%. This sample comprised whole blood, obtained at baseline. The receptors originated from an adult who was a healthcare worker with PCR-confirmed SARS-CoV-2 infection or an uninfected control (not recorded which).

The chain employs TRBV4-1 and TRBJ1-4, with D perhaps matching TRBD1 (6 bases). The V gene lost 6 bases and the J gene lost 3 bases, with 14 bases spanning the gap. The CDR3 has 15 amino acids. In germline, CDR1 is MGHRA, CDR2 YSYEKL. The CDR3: CASRHEQGSNEKLFF. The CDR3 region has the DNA TGCGCCAGCAGACACGAACAGGGTTCTAATGAAAAACTGTTTTTT.

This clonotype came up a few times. For the CDR3, the DNA is TGCGCCAGCAGCCAAGATCAGGGTCAGCAGTTCTTC. Translated, it gives CASSQDQGQQFF. The V and J genes are TRBV4-1 and TRBJ2-1; maybe TRBD1 (5 bases). Germline loops: CDR1 MGHRA, CDR2 YSYEKL. V lost 0 bases and J 11 bases, leaving 8 bases between the germline ends. This CDR3 comprises 12 residues.

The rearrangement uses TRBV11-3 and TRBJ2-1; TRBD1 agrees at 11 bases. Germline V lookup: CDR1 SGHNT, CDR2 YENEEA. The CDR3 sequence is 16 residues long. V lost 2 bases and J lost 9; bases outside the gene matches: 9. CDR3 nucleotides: TGTGCCAGCAGCTTATATGGACAGGGGGCTGGAATTGAGCAGTTCTTC. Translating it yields CASSLYGQGAGIEQFF. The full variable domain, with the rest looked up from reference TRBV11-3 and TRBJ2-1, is EAGVVQSPRYKIIEKKQPVAFWCNPISGHNTLYWYLQNLGQGPELLIRYENEEAVDDSQLPKDRFSAERLKGVDSTLKIQPAELGDSAVYLCASSLYGQGAGIEQFFGPGTRLTVL.

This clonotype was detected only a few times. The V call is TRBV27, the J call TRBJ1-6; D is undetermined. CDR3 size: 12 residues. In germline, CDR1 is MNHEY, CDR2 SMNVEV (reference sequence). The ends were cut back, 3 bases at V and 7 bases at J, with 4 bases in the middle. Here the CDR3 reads CASSFTNSPLHF. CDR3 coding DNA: TGTGCCAGCAGTTTTACGAATTCACCCCTCCACTTT.

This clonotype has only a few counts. The CDR3 protein is CASSYSPGLAGDTQYF. As DNA, the CDR3 is TGTGCCAGCTCTTACAGTCCGGGACTAGCTGGCGATACGCAGTATTTT. The V and J genes are TRBV18 and TRBJ2-3; 9 positions match TRBD2. The length of the CDR3 is 16 residues. Per germline, CDR1 KGHSH and CDR2 LQKENI. Trimming removed 6 bases from V and 6 bases from J; junction bases left unmatched: 13.

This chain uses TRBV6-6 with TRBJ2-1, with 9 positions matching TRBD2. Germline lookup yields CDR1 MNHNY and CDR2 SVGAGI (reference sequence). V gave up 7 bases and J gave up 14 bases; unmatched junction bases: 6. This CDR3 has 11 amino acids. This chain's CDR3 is CASTAGGLKFF. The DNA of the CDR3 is TGTGCCAGCACCGCGGGGGGGTTAAAGTTCTTC.

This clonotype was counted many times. CDR3 DNA: TGCAGTGCTAGAACTAGCGGGGGGGCAAAAGATACGCAGTATTTT. Residues: CSARTSGGAKDTQYF. V and J are TRBV20-1 and TRBJ2-3; 13 bases are shared with TRBD2. Germline CDR1 reads DFQATT; CDR2 reads SNEGSKA (reference sequence). Trimming cost V 2 bases and J 5 bases; bases outside gene matches: 4. The CDR3 has 15 residues.

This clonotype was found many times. This CDR3 reads CASSLVRATNEQFF. The CDR3, as DNA: TGTGCCAGCAGCTTAGTCCGGGCCACAAATGAGCAGTTCTTC. J is TRBJ2-1 and V is TRBV11-2; no clear D. The germline V gene has CDR1 SGHAT and CDR2 FQNNGV. This CDR3 is 14 amino acids long. Trimming took off 1 base at V and 7 bases at J, with 11 bases between the two ends.

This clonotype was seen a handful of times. The CDR3 bases are TGCAGTGCTAGAGGGGGACAGGTCTACTACGAGCAGTACTTC. Translation gives CSARGGQVYYEQYF. This chain links TRBV20-1 with TRBJ2-7, with TRBD1 identical over 8 bases. The CDR3 is made up of 14 amino acids. Trimming removed 1 base from V and 3 bases from J; junction bases left unmatched: 5. CDR1 and CDR2 from the germline V gene are DFQATT and SNEGSKA (reference sequence).

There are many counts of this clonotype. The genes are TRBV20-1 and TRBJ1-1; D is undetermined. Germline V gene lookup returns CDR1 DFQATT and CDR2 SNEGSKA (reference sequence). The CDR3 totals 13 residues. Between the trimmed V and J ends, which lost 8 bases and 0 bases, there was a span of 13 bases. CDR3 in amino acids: CSQARGLNTEAFF. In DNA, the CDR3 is TGCAGTCAAGCCAGAGGACTGAACACTGAAGCTTTCTTT.

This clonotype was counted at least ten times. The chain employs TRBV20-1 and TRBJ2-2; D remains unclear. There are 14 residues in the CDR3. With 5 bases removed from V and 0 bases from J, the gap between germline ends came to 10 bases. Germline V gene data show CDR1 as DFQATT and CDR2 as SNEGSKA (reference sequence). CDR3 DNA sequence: TGCAGTGCTGAACGCTCACCGAACACCGGGGAGCTGTTTTTT. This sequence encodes CSAERSPNTGELFF.

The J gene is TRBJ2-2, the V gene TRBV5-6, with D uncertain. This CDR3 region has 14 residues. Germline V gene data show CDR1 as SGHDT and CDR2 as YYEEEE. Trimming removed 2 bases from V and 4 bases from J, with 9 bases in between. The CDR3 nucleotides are TGTGCCAGCAGCTTCATGGACCGCACCGGGGAGCTGTTTTTT. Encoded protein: CASSFMDRTGELFF. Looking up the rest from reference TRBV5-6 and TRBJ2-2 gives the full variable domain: DAGVTQSPTHLIKTRGQQVTLRCSPKSGHDTVSWYQQALGQGPQFIFQYYEEEERQRGNFPDRFSGHQFPNYSSELNVNALLLGDSALYLCASSFMDRTGELFFGEGSRLTVL.

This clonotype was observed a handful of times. CDR3 region: CASSLYRDRGYEQYF. The CDR3 region has the DNA TGTGCCAGCAGCCTATACCGGGACAGGGGATACGAGCAGTACTTC. The V call is TRBV3-1, the J call TRBJ2-7; 10 bases are a match to TRBD1. Germline V gives CDR1 LGHDT, CDR2 YNNKEL (reference sequence). V was pared by 4 bases and J by 4 bases, with 7 bases of the junction left unmatched. The CDR3 sequence is 15 residues long.

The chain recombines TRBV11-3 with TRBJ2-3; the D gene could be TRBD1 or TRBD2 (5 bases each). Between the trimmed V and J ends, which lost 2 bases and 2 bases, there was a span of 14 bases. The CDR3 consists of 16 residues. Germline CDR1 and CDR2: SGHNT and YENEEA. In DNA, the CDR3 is TGTGCCAGCAGCTTAAACGGTTGGGGGAACACAGATACGCAGTATTTT. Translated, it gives CASSLNGWGNTDTQYF.

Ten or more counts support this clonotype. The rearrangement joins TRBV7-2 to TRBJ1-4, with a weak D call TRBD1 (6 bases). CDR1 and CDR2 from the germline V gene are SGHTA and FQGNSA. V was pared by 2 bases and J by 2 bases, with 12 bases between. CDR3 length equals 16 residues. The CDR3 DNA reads TGTGCCAGCAGCTTAAGGGGGGCGCCCACTAATGAAAAACTGTTTTTT. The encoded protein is CASSLRGAPTNEKLFF.

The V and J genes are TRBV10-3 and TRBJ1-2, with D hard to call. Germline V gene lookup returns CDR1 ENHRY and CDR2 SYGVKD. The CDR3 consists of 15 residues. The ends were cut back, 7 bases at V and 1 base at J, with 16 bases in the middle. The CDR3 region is CAITRTPNLNYGYTF. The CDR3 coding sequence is TGTGCCATCACTAGGACTCCAAACCTTAACTATGGCTACACCTTC.

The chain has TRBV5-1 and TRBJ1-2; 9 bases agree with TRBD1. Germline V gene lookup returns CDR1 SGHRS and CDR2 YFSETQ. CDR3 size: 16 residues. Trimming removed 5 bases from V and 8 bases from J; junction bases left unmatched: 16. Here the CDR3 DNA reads TGCGCCAGCAGAGTTGAACCGGGACAGGGAAGCGGCGGCTACACCTTC. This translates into CASRVEPGQGSGGYTF.

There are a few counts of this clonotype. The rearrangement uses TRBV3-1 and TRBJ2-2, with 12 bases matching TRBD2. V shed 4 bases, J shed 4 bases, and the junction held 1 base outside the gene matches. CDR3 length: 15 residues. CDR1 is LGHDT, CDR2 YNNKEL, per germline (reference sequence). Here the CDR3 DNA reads TGTGCCAGCAGCCGACTAGCGGGGGCCACCGGGGAGCTGTTTTTT. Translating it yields CASSRLAGATGELFF. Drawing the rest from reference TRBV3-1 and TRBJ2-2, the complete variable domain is DTAVSQTPKYLVTQMGNDKSIKCEQNLGHDTMYWYKQDSKKFLKIMFSYNNKELIINETVPNRFSPKSPDKAHLNLHINSLELGDSAVYFCASSRLAGATGELFFGEGSRLTVL.

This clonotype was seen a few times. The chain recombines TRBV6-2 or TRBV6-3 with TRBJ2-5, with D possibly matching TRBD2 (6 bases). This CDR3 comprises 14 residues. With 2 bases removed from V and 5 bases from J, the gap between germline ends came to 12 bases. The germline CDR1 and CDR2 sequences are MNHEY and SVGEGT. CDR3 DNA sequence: TGTGCCAGCAGTTACCCGACTAGAGGCGAGACCCAGTACTTC. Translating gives CASSYPTRGETQYF.

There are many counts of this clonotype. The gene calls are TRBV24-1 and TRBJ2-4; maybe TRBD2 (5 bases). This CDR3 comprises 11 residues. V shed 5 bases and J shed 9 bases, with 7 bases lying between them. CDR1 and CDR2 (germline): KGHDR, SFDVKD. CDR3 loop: CATSGGGIQYF. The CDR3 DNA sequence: TGTGCCACCAGTGGAGGAGGCATTCAGTACTTC.

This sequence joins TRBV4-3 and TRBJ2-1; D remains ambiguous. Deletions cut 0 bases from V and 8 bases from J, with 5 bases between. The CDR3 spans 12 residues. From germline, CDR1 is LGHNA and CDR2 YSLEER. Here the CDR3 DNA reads TGCGCCAGCAGCCAAGATCGCTATGAGCAGTTCTTC. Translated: CASSQDRYEQFF.

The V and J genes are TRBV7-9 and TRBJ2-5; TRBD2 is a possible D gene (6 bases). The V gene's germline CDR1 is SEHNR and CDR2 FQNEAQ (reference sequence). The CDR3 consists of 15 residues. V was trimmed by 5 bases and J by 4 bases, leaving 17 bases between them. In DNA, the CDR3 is TGTGCCAGCAGCCCCCTGTGGCGGGGAGGAGAGACCCAGTACTTC. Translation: CASSPLWRGGETQYF.